These 26 T cell receptor beta chains were all obtained from the same sample, sequenced in a study of blood T cell repertoires in COVID-19. TCRdb's copy holds only in-frame clones and misses some; the assay was immunoSEQ multiplex PCR. The sample lists about 160,000 clones, 80% to 95% occurring once. Sequencing input: peripheral blood. The receptors stem from a woman aged 45-65 years with acute or convalescent COVID-19.

DNA of the CDR3: TGTGCCAGCAGCTTAGTAGGGACAGACCTCGAGGGCTACACCTTC. Its translation is CASSLVGTDLEGYTF. The chain uses TRBV7-9 and TRBJ1-2; 7 bases are shared with TRBD1. Germline-derived CDR1 and CDR2 are SEHNR and FQNEAQ (reference sequence). V gave up 1 base and J gave up 8 bases; unmatched junction bases: 10. This CDR3 has 15 amino acids.

The genes are TRBV28 and TRBJ1-2; D not resolved. Germline CDR1 reads MDHEN; CDR2 reads SYDVKM. Trimming cost V 1 base and J 4 bases, with 4 bases left between them. The CDR3 is 12 amino acids. Written as DNA, the CDR3 is TGTGCCAGCAGTTTATACGGCTATGGCTACACCTTC. Translated: CASSLYGYGYTF.

The chain recombines TRBV6-1 with TRBJ1-4; TRBD1 might be the D (6 bases). CDR1 is MNHNS, CDR2 SASEGT, per germline. The CDR3 runs to 15 residues. Trimming stripped 3 bases from V and 8 bases from J, with 16 bases between. The CDR3, as DNA: TGTGCCAGCAGTGAGGGGACAATAATCATGGAAAAACTGTTTTTT. The encoded protein is CASSEGTIIMEKLFF.

CDR3 sequence (DNA): TGTGCCAGCAGTGAACGGGGGGTATATGGCAATCAGCCCCAGCATTTT. Translation: CASSERGVYGNQPQHF. The gene calls are TRBV2 and TRBJ1-5; possible D gene TRBD1, 5 bases. Germline V gene lookup returns CDR1 SNHLY and CDR2 FYNNEI. V lost 2 bases to trimming and J lost 2 bases, with 13 bases between them. The CDR3 loop spans 16 amino acids.

This rearrangement joins TRBV15 to TRBJ1-1, with D hard to call. Deletions cut 0 bases from V and 4 bases from J, with 12 bases between. The CDR3 contains 15 residues. Germline CDR1 reads LNHNV; CDR2 reads YYDKDF (reference sequence). As DNA, the CDR3 is TGTGCCACCAGCAGAGATCGCGGGTCGGTCACTGAAGCTTTCTTT. Protein sequence: CATSRDRGSVTEAFF.

Only a few counts were recorded for this clone. V is TRBV2 and J is TRBJ1-2, with 8 nucleotides matching TRBD1. CDR1 is SNHLY, CDR2 FYNNEI, per germline. The CDR3 covers 15 residues. Trimming removed 3 bases from V and 3 bases from J; junction bases left unmatched: 6. The chain's CDR3 is CASSDLGQGDYGYTF. The CDR3 DNA is TGTGCCAGCAGTGATCTAGGACAGGGAGACTATGGCTACACCTTC.

This clone was counted once. The chain couples TRBV27 to TRBJ1-6; D is uncertain. There are 16 residues in the CDR3. V was clipped by 2 bases and J by 0 bases, with 8 bases between them. Germline V gene sequence: CDR1 MNHEY, CDR2 SMNVEV (reference sequence). The CDR3 bases are TGTGCCAGCAGTTTAGTGGGGAGCTCCTATAATTCACCCCTCCACTTT. Encoded protein: CASSLVGSSYNSPLHF.

The chain has TRBV14 and TRBJ2-2; tentatively, D is TRBD2 (6 bases). Trimming took off 4 bases at V and 3 bases at J, with 18 bases between the two ends. Germline CDR1 is SGHDN and CDR2 is FVKESK. This CDR3 comprises 17 residues. The CDR3 spells CASSPWGPREDTGELFF. CDR3 nucleotides: TGTGCCAGCAGCCCATGGGGACCCAGGGAGGACACCGGGGAGCTGTTTTTT. The entire variable domain, with the rest obtained from reference TRBV14 and TRBJ2-2, is as follows: EAGVTQFPSHSVIEKGQTVTLRCDPISGHDNLYWYRRVMGKEIKFLLHFVKESKQDESGMPNNRFLAERTGGTYSTLKVQPAELEDSGVYFCASSPWGPREDTGELFFGEGSRLTVL.

V gene TRBV18 combines with J gene TRBJ2-7, with 9 bases that match TRBD1. There are 15 residues in the CDR3. Germline-derived CDR1 and CDR2 are KGHSH and LQKENI. Trimming removed 0 bases from V and 1 base from J; junction bases left unmatched: 1. CDR3 DNA sequence: TGTGCCAGCTCACCACCCGGGACAGGGTCCTACGAGCAGTACTTC. It is translated as CASSPPGTGSYEQYF.

The rearrangement uses TRBV29-1 and TRBJ1-2; 11 bases are a match to TRBD1. Trimming at V came to 6 bases and at J to 8 bases, leaving 8 bases not matched to a gene. This CDR3 has 13 residues. Germline assignment: CDR1 SQVTM and CDR2 ANQGSEA. CDR3 nucleotides: TGCAGCGTCCGGGACAGGGGGGGTGAAGGCTACACCTTC. Translating gives CSVRDRGGEGYTF.

This rearrangement joins TRBV3-1 (or the pseudogene TRBV3-2) to TRBJ2-1; 11 positions match TRBD2. The V segment lost 4 bases and the J segment 9 bases; nucleotides outside the gene matches: 8. The CDR3 is 15 amino acids. The germline V gene has CDR1 LGHDT and CDR2 YNNKEL (reference sequence). The CDR3 DNA follows: TGTGCCAGCAGCCTAGCGGGAGGGCCAGGAGGTGAGCAGTTCTTC. Its translation: CASSLAGGPGGEQFF.

The chain couples TRBV5-4 to TRBJ2-3, with 9 bases identical to TRBD2. The junction had 3 bases not matched to a gene; V was cut back by 2 bases and J by 5 bases. CDR1 SGHNT and CDR2 YYREEE come from the germline V gene (reference sequence). This CDR3 has 14 amino acids. The CDR3 DNA sequence: TGTGCCAGCAGCTTTAGCGGGAGACAAGATACGCAGTATTTT. The encoded protein is CASSFSGRQDTQYF.

J is TRBJ1-5 and V is TRBV2, with D perhaps matching TRBD1 (6 bases). Germline CDR1 is SNHLY and CDR2 is FYNNEI. The CDR3 runs 14 residues. Trimming took 2 bases from V and 7 from J, leaving 12 bases between them. As DNA, the CDR3 is TGTGCCAGCAGTGAACGCAGGGGCGAGCAGCCCCAGCATTTT. Translation: CASSERRGEQPQHF.

The chain employs TRBV6-5 and TRBJ1-5; D is perhaps TRBD1 (5 bases). The CDR3 runs to 14 residues. Germline-derived CDR1 and CDR2 are MNHEY and SVGAGI. The germline V and J ends were trimmed by 5 bases and 6 bases, with 14 bases remaining between them. CDR3 DNA sequence: TGTGCCAGCAGTCCCTTGGGGGGTGCTCAGCCCCAGCATTTT. Protein sequence: CASSPLGGAQPQHF.

The V and J genes are TRBV6-5 and TRBJ2-5, with D uncertain. The germline gives CDR1 MNHEY, CDR2 SVGAGI. CDR3 length: 13 residues. V shed 7 bases and J shed 5 bases, with 14 bases lying between them. The CDR3 loop reads CASTFARWETQYF. The CDR3 region has the DNA TGTGCCAGCACCTTTGCGAGGTGGGAGACCCAGTACTTC.

The gene calls are TRBV3-1 (or the pseudogene TRBV3-2) and TRBJ2-1; 12 nucleotides match TRBD2. From germline, CDR1 is LGHDT and CDR2 YNNKEL (reference sequence). The CDR3 is 16 amino acids. J was trimmed by 7 bases and V by 3 bases; bases with no gene match: 7. CDR3 residues: CASSHSASGGANEQFF. The CDR3 DNA follows: TGTGCCAGCAGCCACAGCGCTAGCGGGGGGGCTAATGAGCAGTTCTTC.

The chain links TRBV6-5 to TRBJ1-6; a possible D gene is TRBD1 (5 bases). CDR3 length: 14 residues. V dropped 4 bases and J dropped 10 bases, with 14 bases sitting between them. Germline V gene lookup returns CDR1 MNHEY and CDR2 SVGAGI. CDR3 bases: TGTGCCAGCAGTTGGGCACAGGAGGGGTCACCCCTCCACTTT. Translated, it gives CASSWAQEGSPLHF.

The V gene is TRBV13, the J gene TRBJ1-1; D might be TRBD1 (5 bases). Trimming pared 1 base from V and 0 bases from J, leaving 9 bases between. The germline gives CDR1 PRHDT, CDR2 FYEKMQ (reference sequence). The CDR3 totals 15 residues. The CDR3 loop is CASSLVMDMNTEAFF. As DNA, the CDR3 is TGTGCCAGCAGCTTAGTGATGGACATGAACACTGAAGCTTTCTTT.

The gene calls are TRBV11-2 and TRBJ2-5; 8 positions agree with TRBD2. The CDR3 length is 15 residues. V lost 5 bases, J lost 4 bases, and 9 bases stayed unmatched. Per the germline V gene, CDR1 is SGHAT and CDR2 is FQNNGV. The CDR3 here is CASSHGGGGRETQYF. As DNA, the CDR3 is TGTGCCAGCAGCCACGGGGGGGGTGGACGAGAGACCCAGTACTTC.

This chain links TRBV10-3 with TRBJ2-1; 7 nucleotides line up with TRBD2. Germline-derived CDR1 and CDR2 are ENHRY and SYGVKD. The J segment lost 9 bases and the V segment lost 4 bases, leaving 3 bases of the junction unmatched. The CDR3 is made up of 12 amino acids. This CDR3 reads CAISGTSSEQFF. Written as DNA, the CDR3 is TGTGCCATCAGTGGGACTAGTAGTGAGCAGTTCTTC.

V gene TRBV30 combines with J gene TRBJ1-5; a possible D gene is TRBD1 (6 bases). Trimming took off 1 base at V and 7 bases at J, with 11 bases between the two ends. The length of the CDR3 is 13 residues. Germline loops: CDR1 GTSNPN, CDR2 SVGIG (reference sequence). The CDR3, as DNA: TGTGCCTGGAGTGGAAGGCAGGGGCAGCCCCAGCATTTT. It encodes CAWSGRQGQPQHF.

This clone was recorded once. This sequence joins TRBV19 and TRBJ2-1; D not certain. The V end was cut by 5 bases, the J end by 10 bases, with 9 bases between. Germline V gene sequence: CDR1 LNHDA, CDR2 SQIVND (reference sequence). The CDR3 covers 11 residues. The CDR3, as DNA: TGTGCCAGTAGTTACCTTCGGGAGCAGTTCTTC. Amino acids: CASSYLREQFF.

The chain carries TRBV14 and TRBJ2-7; 8 nucleotides match TRBD1. V gave up 4 bases and J gave up 3 bases; unmatched junction bases: 8. The CDR3 totals 15 residues. The germline CDR1 and CDR2 sequences are SGHDN and FVKESK. CDR3 sequence reads: CASSPPGTGNYEQYF. The DNA of the CDR3 is TGTGCCAGCAGCCCTCCCGGGACAGGCAACTACGAGCAGTACTTC.

The V call is TRBV9, the J call TRBJ2-1; D not resolved. V lost 3 bases and J lost 4, with 5 bases in between. Per the germline V gene, CDR1 is SGDLS and CDR2 is YYNGEE. The CDR3 has 12 amino acids. The CDR3 sequence: CASSALYNEQFF. The CDR3 DNA reads TGTGCCAGCAGCGCTTTATACAATGAGCAGTTCTTC.

This rearrangement joins TRBV19 to TRBJ1-2; TRBD1 aligns across 7 bases. J was trimmed by 4 bases and V by 5 bases; bases with no gene match: 4. The length of the CDR3 is 13 residues. Germline V lookup: CDR1 LNHDA, CDR2 SQIVND (reference sequence). For the CDR3, the DNA is TGTGCCAGTAGTCCGGGACAGATCTATGGCTACACCTTC. It specifies CASSPGQIYGYTF.

The chain employs TRBV21-1 and TRBJ2-5; the table's D gene call, TRBD1, was not cross checked with the DNA. TRBV21-1 is a pseudogene. The CDR3 totals 15 residues. The chain's CDR3 is CASSKVPGQEETQYF. DNA for the CDR3: TGTGCCAGCAGCAAAGTCCCGGGACAGGAAGAGACCCAGTACTTC.